The 18 T cell receptor beta chains presented below share a single source sample, sequenced in a study of T cell repertoires in cytomegalovirus infection. MiXCR, applied by TCRdb to the reads, yields one record per CDR3 protein. The sample shows roughly 500,000 distinct CDR3 sequences, roughly 10% of them seen only once. Sequencing input: PBMCs. The receptors come from a human donor in good health (CMV status not recorded). Some clones in this sample may be carry-over from other donors' samples.

There are many counts of this clonotype. The chain couples TRBV28 to TRBJ1-1; no clear D gene. Germline V gene lookup returns CDR1 MDHEN and CDR2 SYDVKM. CDR3 length: 12 amino acids. V lost 5 bases, J lost 8 bases, and 12 bases lay in between. The CDR3 reads CASSLWTGEAFF. The CDR3 coding sequence is TGTGCCAGCAGTCTTTGGACCGGGGAAGCTTTCTTT.

The sample holds many counts of this clonotype. The chain recombines TRBV28 with TRBJ2-1; 11 nucleotides match TRBD2. Per the germline V gene, CDR1 is MDHEN and CDR2 is SYDVKM. The V and J ends lost 2 bases and 8 bases, in that order; junction bases with no gene match: 14. This CDR3 region has 18 residues. CDR3 in DNA: TGTGCCAGCAGTTTAGGGACAGCCGGGACTAGCGGCTTCCATGAGCAGTTCTTC. Translated: CASSLGTAGTSGFHEQFF.

The chain recombines TRBV6-4 with TRBJ2-1, with D uncertain. This CDR3 is built from 17 residues. V was trimmed by 0 bases and J by 4 bases, leaving 16 bases between them. Germline V gives CDR1 MRHNA, CDR2 SNTAGT. The CDR3 loop is CASSDSARASTYNEQFF. CDR3 nucleotide sequence: TGTGCCAGCAGTGACTCGGCCCGGGCCTCCACTTACAATGAGCAGTTCTTC.

This clonotype was seen at least ten times. This rearrangement joins TRBV7-3 to TRBJ2-3; D is perhaps TRBD2 (5 bases). The V end lost 5 bases, the J end lost 0 bases, and 15 bases lay between the germline ends. CDR3 length: 16 amino acids. Per the germline V gene, CDR1 is SGHTA and CDR2 is FQGTGA. The DNA of the CDR3 is TGTGCCAGCAGCCCCTACGGGATAACTAGCACAGATACGCAGTATTTT. It codes for CASSPYGITSTDTQYF.

This clonotype was counted many times. The gene calls are TRBV3-1 and TRBJ2-1, with TRBD2 matching 7 bases. Germline V gene lookup returns CDR1 LGHDT and CDR2 YNNKEL (reference sequence). Trimming cost V 1 base and J 7 bases; bases outside gene matches: 13. The CDR3 length is 17 residues. The CDR3 DNA is TGTGCCAGCAGCCAAGGTACCAACCGCGGGGGTGGGAATGAGCAGTTCTTC. Encoded protein: CASSQGTNRGGGNEQFF.

This clonotype was counted ten times or more. Here the CDR3 reads CAISGVAGGHNEQFF. The CDR3 coding sequence is TGTGCCATCAGCGGGGTAGCGGGAGGGCACAATGAGCAGTTCTTC. J is TRBJ2-1 and V is TRBV10-3; TRBD2 matches 11 bases. Trimming at V came to 6 bases and at J to 5 bases, leaving 6 bases not matched to a gene. The CDR3 covers 15 residues. CDR1 and CDR2 from the germline V gene are ENHRY and SYGVKD.

The gene calls are TRBV6-2 or TRBV6-3 and TRBJ2-5, with 11 bases fitting TRBD2. V was pared by 2 bases and J by 4 bases, with 6 bases of the junction left unmatched. Germline V gene data show CDR1 as MNHEY and CDR2 as SVGEGT. The CDR3 consists of 16 residues. CDR3 in amino acids: CASSYLSGGAVETQYF. Here the CDR3 DNA reads TGTGCCAGCAGTTACCTTAGCGGGGGGGCCGTAGAGACCCAGTACTTC.

This clonotype was picked up many times. V usage is TRBV7-6 and J usage is TRBJ2-7; TRBD1 or TRBD2 may be the D gene (6 bases each). This CDR3 spans 13 amino acids. Germline loops: CDR1 SGHVS, CDR2 FNYEAQ. Deletions cut 1 base from V and 6 bases from J, with 10 bases between. The CDR3 is CASSLDRGPEQYF. For the CDR3, the DNA is TGTGCCAGCAGCTTAGATCGGGGGCCCGAGCAGTACTTC.

This clonotype was recorded at least ten times. The rearrangement links TRBV20-1 to TRBJ1-4, with 8 bases lining up with TRBD1. Germline V gene sequence: CDR1 DFQATT, CDR2 SNEGSKA (reference sequence). The ends lost 0 bases at V and 6 bases at J; junction bases unmatched: 3. This CDR3 region has 14 residues. CDR3: CSARDQGADEKLFF. The DNA for the CDR3 is TGCAGTGCTAGAGATCAGGGGGCTGATGAAAAACTGTTTTTT.

The genes are TRBV6-2 or TRBV6-3 and TRBJ1-2; 7 positions agree with TRBD1. Germline V gene data show CDR1 as MNHEY and CDR2 as SVGEGT. The CDR3 totals 14 residues. Trimming took 8 bases from V and 4 from J; bases not matched to a gene: 10. CDR3 sequence: CASGTATGSYGYTF. Written as DNA, the CDR3 is TGTGCCAGCGGAACTGCGACAGGGAGCTATGGCTACACCTTC.

This clonotype was seen many times. The chain combines TRBV12-5 with TRBJ1-4, with no clear D. The CDR3 totals 15 residues. Trimming stripped 7 bases from V and 7 bases from J, with 19 bases between. Germline V gene lookup returns CDR1 LGHNT and CDR2 FRNRAP. In DNA form, the CDR3 reads TGTGCTAGTGCCCTTACCGTCGGGGTTGGTGAAAAACTGTTTTTT. Translated: CASALTVGVGEKLFF.

This clonotype was found many times. This sequence joins TRBV23-1 and TRBJ2-5; D possibly corresponds to TRBD2 (5 bases). TRBV23-1 qualifies as an ORF whose function is uncertain. This CDR3 contains 15 residues. The V end was cut by 8 bases, the J end by 2 bases, with 18 bases between. DNA of the CDR3: TGCGCCAGCCCCCGGGAAGGCAACTCACAAGAGACCCAGTACTTC. Its protein product is CASPREGNSQETQYF.

This clonotype was seen repeatedly, ten times or more. The chain uses TRBV12-3 or TRBV12-4 and TRBJ1-2; no reliable D call. This CDR3 has 12 residues. V was pared by 3 bases and J by 6 bases, with 8 bases between. Written as DNA, the CDR3 is TGTGCCAGCAGTTTGGGCACAGATGGCTACACCTTC. Protein product: CASSLGTDGYTF.

This clonotype was counted a few times. V is TRBV3-1 and J is TRBJ2-2; D is uncertain. The germline CDR1 and CDR2 sequences are LGHDT and YNNKEL (reference sequence). The CDR3 is 13 residues long. V was trimmed by 4 bases and J by 8 bases, leaving 11 bases between them. Here the CDR3 reads CASSLNEGGELFF. The CDR3 region has the DNA TGTGCCAGCAGCCTGAACGAAGGGGGGGAGCTGTTTTTT.

This clonotype was detected only a few times. This chain links TRBV20-1 with TRBJ1-1; no firm D call. V shed 0 bases and J shed 0 bases, with 5 bases lying between them. This CDR3 comprises 13 residues. The germline gives CDR1 DFQATT, CDR2 SNEGSKA (reference sequence). The CDR3 nucleotides are TGCAGTGCTAGAGATCTTATGAACACTGAAGCTTTCTTT. Protein product: CSARDLMNTEAFF.

This clonotype occurred many times. The gene calls are TRBV3-1 and TRBJ2-1, with D possibly matching TRBD1 (5 bases). Germline loops: CDR1 LGHDT, CDR2 YNNKEL (reference sequence). The germline V and J ends were trimmed by 0 bases and 12 bases, with 12 bases remaining between them. The CDR3 has 13 amino acids. This chain's CDR3 is CASSQDRTGVQFF. The CDR3 coding sequence is TGTGCCAGCAGCCAAGATCGAACAGGTGTGCAGTTCTTC.

The chain links TRBV29-1 to TRBJ2-1; 11 nucleotides align to TRBD2. CDR1 and CDR2 from the germline V gene are SQVTM and ANQGSEA. The trim removed 6 bases at V and 3 bases at J, leaving 1 base unmatched. This CDR3 has 13 residues. In DNA, the CDR3 is TGCAGCGTAGGGACTAGCGGCTACAATGAGCAGTTCTTC. It encodes CSVGTSGYNEQFF.

This clonotype was picked up many times. The V gene is TRBV7-8, the J gene TRBJ1-3; maybe TRBD1 (5 bases). The length of the CDR3 is 17 residues. Germline-derived CDR1 and CDR2 are SGHVS and FQNEAQ. Trimming stripped 1 base from V and 0 bases from J, with 13 bases between. The CDR3 is CASSLVAGPSSGNTIYF. The CDR3 DNA reads TGTGCCAGCAGCTTAGTCGCAGGGCCAAGCTCTGGAAACACCATATATTTT.